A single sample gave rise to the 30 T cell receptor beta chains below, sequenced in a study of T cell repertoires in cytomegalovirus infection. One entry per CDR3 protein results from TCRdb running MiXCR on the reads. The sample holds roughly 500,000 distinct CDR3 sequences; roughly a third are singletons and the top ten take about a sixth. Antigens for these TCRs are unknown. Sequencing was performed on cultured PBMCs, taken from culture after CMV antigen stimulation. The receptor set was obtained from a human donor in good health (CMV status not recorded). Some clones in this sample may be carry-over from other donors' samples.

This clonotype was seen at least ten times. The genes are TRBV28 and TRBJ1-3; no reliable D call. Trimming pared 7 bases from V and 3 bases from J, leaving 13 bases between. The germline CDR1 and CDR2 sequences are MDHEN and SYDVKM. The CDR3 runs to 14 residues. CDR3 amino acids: CASNRAGSGNTIYF. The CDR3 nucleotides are TGTGCCAGCAATCGGGCGGGGAGTGGAAACACCATATATTTT.

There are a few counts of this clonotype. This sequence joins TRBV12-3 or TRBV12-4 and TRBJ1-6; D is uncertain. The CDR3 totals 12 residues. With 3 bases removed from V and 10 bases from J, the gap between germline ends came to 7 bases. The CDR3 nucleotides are TGTGCCAGCAGTTTGGCCGTGTCACCCCTCCACTTT. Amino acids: CASSLAVSPLHF.

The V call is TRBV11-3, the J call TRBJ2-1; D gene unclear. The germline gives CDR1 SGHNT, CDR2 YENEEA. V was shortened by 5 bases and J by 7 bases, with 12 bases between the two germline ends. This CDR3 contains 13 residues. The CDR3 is CASSPVDSNEQFF. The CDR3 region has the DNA TGTGCCAGCAGCCCAGTTGATTCGAATGAGCAGTTCTTC.

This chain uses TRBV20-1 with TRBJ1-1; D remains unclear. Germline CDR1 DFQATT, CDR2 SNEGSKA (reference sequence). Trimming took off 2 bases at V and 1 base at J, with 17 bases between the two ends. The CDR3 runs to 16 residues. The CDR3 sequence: CSARSPFISSNTEAFF. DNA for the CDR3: TGCAGTGCTAGATCACCGTTCATTAGCTCGAACACTGAAGCTTTCTTT.

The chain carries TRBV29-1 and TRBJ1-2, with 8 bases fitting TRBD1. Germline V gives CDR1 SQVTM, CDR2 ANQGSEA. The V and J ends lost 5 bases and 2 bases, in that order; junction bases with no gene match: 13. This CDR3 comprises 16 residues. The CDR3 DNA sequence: TGCAGCGTTTTTGCGCAGGGGGCCAGCATCAACTATGGCTACACCTTC. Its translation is CSVFAQGASINYGYTF.

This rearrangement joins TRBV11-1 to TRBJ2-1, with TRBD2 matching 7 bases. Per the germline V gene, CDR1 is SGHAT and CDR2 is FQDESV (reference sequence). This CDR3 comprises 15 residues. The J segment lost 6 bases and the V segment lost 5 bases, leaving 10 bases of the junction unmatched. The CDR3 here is CASSPANLAANEQFF. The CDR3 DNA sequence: TGTGCCAGCAGCCCCGCTAACCTAGCGGCCAATGAGCAGTTCTTC.

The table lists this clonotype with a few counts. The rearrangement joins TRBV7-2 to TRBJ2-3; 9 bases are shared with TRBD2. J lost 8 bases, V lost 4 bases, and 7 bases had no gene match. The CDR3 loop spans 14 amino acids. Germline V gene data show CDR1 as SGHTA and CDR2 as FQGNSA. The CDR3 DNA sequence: TGTGCCAGCAGCTCCTTAGCGGGAGTTGTTACGCAGTATTTT. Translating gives CASSSLAGVVTQYF.

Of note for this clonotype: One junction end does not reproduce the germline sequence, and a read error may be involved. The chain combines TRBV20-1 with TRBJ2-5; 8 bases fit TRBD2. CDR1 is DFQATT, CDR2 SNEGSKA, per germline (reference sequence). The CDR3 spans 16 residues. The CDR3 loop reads CSARAIAGRYQETQYF. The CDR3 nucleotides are TGCAGTGCAAGAGCCATAGCGGGACGGTACCAAGAGACCCAGTACTTC.

The DNA of the CDR3 is TGTGCCAGCAGCGAGATAGGGGGCTATGGCTACACCTTC. The encoded protein is CASSEIGGYGYTF. The chain uses TRBV11-3 and TRBJ1-2, with D tentatively TRBD1 (6 bases). The V end was cut by 5 bases, the J end by 4 bases, with 11 bases between. Germline V gene lookup returns CDR1 SGHNT and CDR2 YENEEA. The CDR3 covers 13 residues.

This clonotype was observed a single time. The CDR3 loop reads CASSPIEGQETQYF. The CDR3 DNA sequence: TGTGCCAGCTCACCCATCGAAGGACAAGAGACCCAGTACTTC. The V gene is TRBV18, the J gene TRBJ2-5; D not certain. The CDR3 loop spans 14 amino acids. The germline CDR1 and CDR2 sequences are KGHSH and LQKENI. With 3 bases removed from V and 2 bases from J, the gap between germline ends came to 10 bases.

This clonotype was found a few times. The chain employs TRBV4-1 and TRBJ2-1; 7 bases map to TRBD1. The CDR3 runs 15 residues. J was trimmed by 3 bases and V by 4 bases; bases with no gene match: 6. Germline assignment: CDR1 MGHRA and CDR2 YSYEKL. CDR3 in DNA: TGCGCCAGCAGCCTCAAGGACAGGATCTACAATGAGCAGTTCTTC. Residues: CASSLKDRIYNEQFF.

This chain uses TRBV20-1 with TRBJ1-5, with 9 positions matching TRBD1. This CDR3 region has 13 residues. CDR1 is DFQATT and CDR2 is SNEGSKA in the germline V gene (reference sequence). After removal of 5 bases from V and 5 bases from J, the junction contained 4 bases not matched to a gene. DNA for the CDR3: TGCAGTGCTGACAGGGGGTCGGATCAGCCCCAGCATTTT. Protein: CSADRGSDQPQHF.

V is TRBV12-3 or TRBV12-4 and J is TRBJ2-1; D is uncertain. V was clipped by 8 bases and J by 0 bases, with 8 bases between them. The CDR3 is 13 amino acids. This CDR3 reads CASATSSYNEQFF. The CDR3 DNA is TGTGCCAGCGCCACGAGCTCCTACAATGAGCAGTTCTTC.

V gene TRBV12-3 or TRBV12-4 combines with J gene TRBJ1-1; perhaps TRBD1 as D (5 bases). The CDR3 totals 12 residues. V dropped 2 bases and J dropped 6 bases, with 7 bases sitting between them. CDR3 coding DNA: TGTGCCAGCAGTTTAATGGGGGCTGAAGCTTTCTTT. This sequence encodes CASSLMGAEAFF.

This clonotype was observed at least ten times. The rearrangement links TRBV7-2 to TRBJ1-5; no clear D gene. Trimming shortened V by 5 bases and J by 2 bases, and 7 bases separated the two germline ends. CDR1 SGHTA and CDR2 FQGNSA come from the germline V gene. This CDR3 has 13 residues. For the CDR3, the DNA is TGTGCCAGCAGCCAATGGGGCAATCAGCCCCAGCATTTT. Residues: CASSQWGNQPQHF.

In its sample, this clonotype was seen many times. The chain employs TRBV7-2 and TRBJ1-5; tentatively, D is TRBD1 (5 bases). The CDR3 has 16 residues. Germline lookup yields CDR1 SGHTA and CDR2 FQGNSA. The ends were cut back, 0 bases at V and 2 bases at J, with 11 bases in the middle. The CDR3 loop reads CASSLAPGRRNQPQHF. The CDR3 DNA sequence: TGTGCCAGCAGCTTAGCCCCAGGGAGGCGCAATCAGCCCCAGCATTTT.

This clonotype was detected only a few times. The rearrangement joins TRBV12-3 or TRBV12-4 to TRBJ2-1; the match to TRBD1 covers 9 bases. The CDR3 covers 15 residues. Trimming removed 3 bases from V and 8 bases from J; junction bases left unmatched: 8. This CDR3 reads CASSFRDRVLDEQFF. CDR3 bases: TGTGCCAGCAGTTTTAGGGACAGGGTCCTCGATGAGCAGTTCTTC.

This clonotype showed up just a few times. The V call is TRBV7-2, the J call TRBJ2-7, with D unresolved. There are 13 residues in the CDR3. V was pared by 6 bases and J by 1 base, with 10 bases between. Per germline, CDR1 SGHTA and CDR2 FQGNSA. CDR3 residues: CASSLWASYEQYF. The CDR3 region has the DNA TGTGCCAGCAGTTTGTGGGCTTCCTACGAGCAGTACTTC.

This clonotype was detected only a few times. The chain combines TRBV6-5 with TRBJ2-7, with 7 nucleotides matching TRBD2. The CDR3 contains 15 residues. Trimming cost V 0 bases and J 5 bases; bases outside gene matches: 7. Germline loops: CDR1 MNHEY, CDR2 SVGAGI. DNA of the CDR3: TGTGCCAGCAGTTACTCGGGCGGGAGCTGGGACGAGCAGTACGTC. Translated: CASSYSGGSWDEQYV.

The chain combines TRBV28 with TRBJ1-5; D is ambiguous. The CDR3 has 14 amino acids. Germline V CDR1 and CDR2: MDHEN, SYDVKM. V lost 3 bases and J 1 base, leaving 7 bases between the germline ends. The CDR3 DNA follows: TGTGCCAGCAGTTTGGTAGAGAGCAATCAGCCCCAGCATTTT. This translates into CASSLVESNQPQHF.

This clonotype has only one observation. CDR3 coding DNA: TGTGCCAGCAGCTCCCACAGCGGGAGTGGTAATGAGCAGTTCTTC. Translated: CASSSHSGSGNEQFF. The genes are TRBV6-6 and TRBJ2-1; 8 nucleotides align to TRBD2. CDR1 MNHNY and CDR2 SVGAGI come from the germline V gene (reference sequence). Losses at the gene ends were 6 bases for V and 7 bases for J; bases not matched to a gene: 11. This CDR3 comprises 15 residues.

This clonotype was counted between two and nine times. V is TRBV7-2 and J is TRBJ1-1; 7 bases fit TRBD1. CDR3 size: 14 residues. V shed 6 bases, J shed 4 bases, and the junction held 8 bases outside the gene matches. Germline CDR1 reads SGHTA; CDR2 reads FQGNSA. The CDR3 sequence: CASREGAGSTEAFF. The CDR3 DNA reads TGTGCCAGCAGGGAGGGGGCAGGTAGCACTGAAGCTTTCTTT.

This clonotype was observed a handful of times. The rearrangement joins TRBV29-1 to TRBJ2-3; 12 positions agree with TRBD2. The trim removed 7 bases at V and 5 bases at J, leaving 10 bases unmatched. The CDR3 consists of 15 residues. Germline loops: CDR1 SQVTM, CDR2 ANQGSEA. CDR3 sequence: CSGRLAGGRGDTQYF. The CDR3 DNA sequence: TGCAGCGGTAGGCTAGCGGGAGGGCGGGGAGATACGCAGTATTTT.

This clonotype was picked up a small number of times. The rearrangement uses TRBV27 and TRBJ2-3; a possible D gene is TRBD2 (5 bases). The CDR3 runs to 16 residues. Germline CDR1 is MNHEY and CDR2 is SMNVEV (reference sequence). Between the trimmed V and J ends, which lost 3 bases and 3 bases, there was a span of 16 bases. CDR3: CASSFFERALTDTQYF. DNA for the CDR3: TGTGCCAGCAGTTTTTTCGAGAGGGCACTGACAGATACGCAGTATTTT.

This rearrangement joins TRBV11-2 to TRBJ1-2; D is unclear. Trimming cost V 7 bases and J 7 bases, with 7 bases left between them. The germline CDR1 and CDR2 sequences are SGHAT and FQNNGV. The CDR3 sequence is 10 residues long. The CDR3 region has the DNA TGTGCCAGCACCCTCGGTGGCTACACCTTC. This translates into CASTLGGYTF.

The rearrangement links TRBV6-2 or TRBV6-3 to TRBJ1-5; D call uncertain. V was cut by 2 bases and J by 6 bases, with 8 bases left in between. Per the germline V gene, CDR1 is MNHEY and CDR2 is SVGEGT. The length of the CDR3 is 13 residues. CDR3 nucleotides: TGTGCCAGCAGTTACCGAGGGCTTCAGCCCCAGCATTTT. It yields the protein CASSYRGLQPQHF.

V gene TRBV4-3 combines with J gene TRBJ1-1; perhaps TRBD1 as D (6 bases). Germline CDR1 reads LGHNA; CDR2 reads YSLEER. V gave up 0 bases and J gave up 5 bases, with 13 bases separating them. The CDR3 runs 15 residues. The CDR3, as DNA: TGCGCCAGCAGCCAAGAATATAACAGGGCAACTGAAGCTTTCTTT. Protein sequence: CASSQEYNRATEAFF.

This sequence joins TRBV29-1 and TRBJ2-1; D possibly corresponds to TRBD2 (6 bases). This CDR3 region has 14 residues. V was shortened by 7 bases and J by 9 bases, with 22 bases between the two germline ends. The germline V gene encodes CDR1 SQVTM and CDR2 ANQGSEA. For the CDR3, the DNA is TGCAGCGCCCACCCTGCGGAGGGCCGTACTGAGCAGTTCTTC. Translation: CSAHPAEGRTEQFF.

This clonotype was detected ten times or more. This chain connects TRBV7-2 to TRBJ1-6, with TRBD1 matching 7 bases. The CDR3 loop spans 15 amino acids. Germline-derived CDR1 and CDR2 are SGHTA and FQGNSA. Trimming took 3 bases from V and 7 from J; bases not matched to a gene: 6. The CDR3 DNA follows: TGTGCCAGCAGCTTTACCGGGACAGTAAATTCACCCCTCCACTTT. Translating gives CASSFTGTVNSPLHF. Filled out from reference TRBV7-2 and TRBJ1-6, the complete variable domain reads GAGVSQSPSNKVTEKGKDVELRCDPISGHTALYWYRQSLGQGLEFLIYFQGNSAPDKSGLPSDRFSAERTGGSVSTLTIQRTQQEDSAVYLCASSFTGTVNSPLHFGNGTRLTVT.

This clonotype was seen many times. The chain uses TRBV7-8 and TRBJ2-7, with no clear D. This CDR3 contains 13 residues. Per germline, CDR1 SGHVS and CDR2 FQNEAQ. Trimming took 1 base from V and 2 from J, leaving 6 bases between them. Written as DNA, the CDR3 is TGTGCCAGCAGCTTAGAAATTGCCTACGAGCAGTACTTC. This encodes CASSLEIAYEQYF.